The 29 T cell receptor beta chains below were found in one sample sequenced in a study of blood T cell repertoires in COVID-19. The data were produced by immunoSEQ multiplex PCR, yet TCRdb's version contains in-frame clones alone and is incomplete. The sample has approximately 44,000 clones, around nine tenths seen once. Sequencing was performed on peripheral blood. Receptors were obtained from a man over 45 with COVID-19, enrolled during active disease.

This clone has just a few counts. This sequence joins TRBV4-3 and TRBJ2-2; a weak D match, TRBD1 (6 bases). CDR3 length: 18 amino acids. With 0 bases removed from V and 1 base from J, the gap between germline ends came to 15 bases. The germline CDR1 and CDR2 sequences are LGHNA and YSLEER. The chain's CDR3 is CASSQEGASYLNTGELFF. The CDR3 coding sequence is TGCGCCAGCAGCCAAGAGGGGGCTAGCTACTTGAACACCGGGGAGCTGTTTTTT.

The chain uses TRBV7-8 and TRBJ1-5, with a tentative D call TRBD1 (6 bases). The CDR3 totals 16 residues. V lost 2 bases and J lost 10, with 21 bases in between. Germline V gene sequence: CDR1 SGHVS, CDR2 FQNEAQ. The CDR3 reads CASSLFPDSPLHPQHF. For the CDR3, the DNA is TGTGCCAGCAGCTTATTCCCGGACAGTCCTTTGCATCCCCAGCATTTT.

The J gene is TRBJ2-3, the V gene TRBV5-1; 8 nucleotides align to TRBD1. V dropped 0 bases and J dropped 2; count of bases not matched to a gene: 5. Germline V gene sequence: CDR1 SGHRS, CDR2 YFSETQ. CDR3 length equals 16 residues. CDR3 in DNA: TGCGCCAGCAGCTTGGGAGTGACAGGGGTCACAGATACGCAGTATTTT. The encoded protein is CASSLGVTGVTDTQYF.

The CDR3 bases are TGTGCCAGCATGGCACTTAGGACAGGTTATGAAAAACTGTTTTTT. This translates into CASMALRTGYEKLFF. This rearrangement joins TRBV28 to TRBJ1-4, with 7 bases lining up with TRBD1. The CDR3 is made up of 15 amino acids. The V and J ends lost 7 bases and 6 bases, in that order; junction bases with no gene match: 11. Germline CDR1 reads MDHEN; CDR2 reads SYDVKM.

This sequence joins TRBV7-9 and TRBJ2-2, with 8 bases that match TRBD2. Looked up from germline, CDR1 is SEHNR and CDR2 is FQNEAQ (reference sequence). V shed 5 bases and J 3 bases; nucleotides not matched to a gene: 5. The CDR3 is made up of 15 amino acids. The CDR3 DNA reads as TGTGCCAGCAGCATAGGAGCGGGAGACACCGGGGAGCTGTTTTTT. Translated: CASSIGAGDTGELFF.

This clone was detected once. The rearrangement joins TRBV2 to TRBJ2-7; TRBD2 matches at 7 bases. Trimming at V came to 5 bases and at J to 3 bases, leaving 4 bases not matched to a gene. The CDR3 loop spans 13 amino acids. Germline V lookup: CDR1 SNHLY, CDR2 FYNNEI. This CDR3 is CASSLGLDYEQYF. The CDR3 DNA reads TGTGCCAGCAGTCTAGGACTAGACTACGAGCAGTACTTC.

This clone was picked up one time. The CDR3 DNA follows: TGTGCCAGCAGTGGGGACAGGGTATCAGGAGAGCAGTTCTTC. Its protein product is CASSGDRVSGEQFF. The chain is built from TRBV2 and TRBJ2-1; 9 bases match TRBD1. The V gene end was trimmed by 4 bases and the J gene end by 10 bases; junction bases not matched to a gene: 8. Per the germline V gene, CDR1 is SNHLY and CDR2 is FYNNEI. CDR3 length: 14 residues.

This chain links TRBV3-1 (or the pseudogene TRBV3-2) with TRBJ2-1, with TRBD2 matching over 14 bases. The CDR3 runs 18 residues. Germline loops: CDR1 LGHDT, CDR2 YNNKEL (reference sequence). The J segment lost 12 bases and the V segment lost 0 bases, leaving 13 bases of the junction unmatched. The DNA of the CDR3 is TGTGCCAGCAGCCAAGATCCCGAAGGACTAGCGGGAGGATTCGGGCAGTTCTTC. Protein sequence: CASSQDPEGLAGGFGQFF.

The rearrangement joins TRBV6-4 to TRBJ1-5; D is ambiguous. Germline CDR1 is MRHNA and CDR2 is SNTAGT. The CDR3 is 13 amino acids. V dropped 3 bases and J dropped 5 bases, with 8 bases sitting between them. CDR3 sequence (DNA): TGTGCCAGCAGTGAAACTGCCGATCAGCCCCAGCATTTT. Protein sequence: CASSETADQPQHF.

The V gene is TRBV7-6, the J gene TRBJ1-1; D uncertain. CDR1 is SGHVS and CDR2 is FNYEAQ in the germline V gene. CDR3 length: 14 amino acids. V was pared by 2 bases and J by 5 bases, with 12 bases between. The CDR3 here is CASSLSGYLTEAFF. The CDR3 coding sequence is TGTGCCAGCAGCTTATCCGGGTACCTGACTGAAGCTTTCTTT.

The chain joins TRBV10-3 to TRBJ2-2; 8 bases fit TRBD1. Looked up from germline, CDR1 is ENHRY and CDR2 is SYGVKD. V dropped 6 bases and J dropped 6; count of bases not matched to a gene: 12. The CDR3 loop spans 16 amino acids. The CDR3 region has the DNA TGTGCCATCAGCTCCATCAGGGGGCGTTTCCCCGGGGAGCTGTTTTTT. It is translated as CAISSIRGRFPGELFF.

The chain has TRBV11-3 and TRBJ2-7; 8 bases match TRBD2. CDR3 length equals 20 residues. Germline V gene sequence: CDR1 SGHNT, CDR2 YENEEA. V lost 0 bases, J lost 3 bases, and 19 bases stayed unmatched. The CDR3: CASSLDPSPDGGRPFYEQYF. The CDR3 coding sequence is TGTGCCAGCAGCTTAGATCCCTCCCCCGACGGCGGGAGGCCCTTCTACGAGCAGTACTTC.

J is TRBJ1-2 and V is TRBV7-3; D gene ambiguous. There are 15 residues in the CDR3. V was clipped by 8 bases and J by 4 bases, with 20 bases between them. Germline V gene data show CDR1 as SGHTA and CDR2 as FQGTGA. CDR3 DNA sequence: TGTGCCAGCGGTATCCCGCGGCAACCCTCCTATGGCTACACCTTC. It yields the protein CASGIPRQPSYGYTF.

CDR3: CASSRKGDATYEQYF. The CDR3 DNA reads as TGTGCCAGCAGTCGAAAGGGGGACGCTACCTACGAGCAGTACTTC. This chain links TRBV27 with TRBJ2-7, with D tentatively TRBD1 (6 bases). Trimming took off 5 bases at V and 2 bases at J, with 16 bases between the two ends. Germline-derived CDR1 and CDR2 are MNHEY and SMNVEV (reference sequence). This CDR3 is built from 15 residues.

The rearrangement links TRBV19 to TRBJ1-1; a weak D match, TRBD1 (6 bases). Trimming removed 2 bases from V and 4 bases from J, with 17 bases in between. The CDR3 is 16 residues long. CDR1 is LNHDA and CDR2 is SQIVND in the germline V gene (reference sequence). As DNA, the CDR3 is TGTGCCAGTAGTATAAGGGGGGGCGCCGCTGGCACTGAAGCTTTCTTT. Translated: CASSIRGGAAGTEAFF.

V usage is TRBV19 and J usage is TRBJ1-2; D uncertain. Germline V gene data show CDR1 as LNHDA and CDR2 as SQIVND (reference sequence). The CDR3 runs 13 residues. The V and J ends lost 8 bases and 3 bases respectively, with 13 bases between them. The CDR3 DNA reads TGTGCCAGTGAAGGAGGGCAGTACTATGGCTACACCTTC. This sequence encodes CASEGGQYYGYTF.

The V call is TRBV7-9, the J call TRBJ2-3, with unresolved D. There are 13 residues in the CDR3. Trimming removed 5 bases from V and 4 bases from J, with 10 bases in between. In germline, CDR1 is SEHNR, CDR2 FQNEAQ (reference sequence). The CDR3: CASSPRSADTQYF. Here the CDR3 DNA reads TGTGCCAGCAGCCCCAGAAGCGCAGATACGCAGTATTTT.

The CDR3 loop is CASSLAIRGPGLAKMNEQFF. In DNA form, the CDR3 reads TGTGCCAGCAGCTTAGCGATAAGGGGACCGGGACTAGCGAAAATGAATGAGCAGTTCTTC. The V and J genes are TRBV7-2 and TRBJ2-1, with TRBD2 identical over 10 bases. The germline V gene encodes CDR1 SGHTA and CDR2 FQGNSA. Germline trimming cut 0 bases from V and 7 bases from J; bases unmatched to any gene: 18. This CDR3 has 20 amino acids.

The rearrangement links TRBV14 to TRBJ2-2; 11 bases fit TRBD2. The CDR3 contains 18 residues. CDR1 and CDR2 (germline): SGHDN, FVKESK. The V and J ends lost 3 bases and 1 base, in that order; junction bases with no gene match: 7. The CDR3 sequence: CASSQATSGRRNTGELFF. CDR3 in DNA: TGTGCCAGCAGCCAGGCAACTAGCGGGAGAAGGAACACCGGGGAGCTGTTTTTT.

The rearrangement links TRBV15 to TRBJ1-2, with D possibly TRBD1 on 5 matching bases. V shed 1 base and J shed 8 bases, with 20 bases lying between them. The germline CDR1 and CDR2 sequences are LNHNV and YYDKDF (reference sequence). This CDR3 has 16 amino acids. The CDR3: CATSRGGGGQAVGYTF. CDR3 in DNA: TGTGCCACCAGCAGAGGTGGGGGAGGGCAGGCCGTCGGCTACACCTTC.

The chain has TRBV18 and TRBJ1-2, with D possibly being TRBD1 (5 bases). V was shortened by 2 bases and J by 6 bases, with 13 bases between the two germline ends. The CDR3 extends over 14 amino acids. CDR1 is KGHSH and CDR2 is LQKENI in the germline V gene. The CDR3 reads CASSPFTGRDGYTF. The DNA of the CDR3 is TGTGCCAGCTCACCATTTACAGGCAGGGATGGCTACACCTTC.

This chain uses TRBV21-1 with TRBJ2-3; TRBD1, as called in the table, went unchecked against the DNA. TRBV21-1 is reported as a pseudogene. The CDR3 has 18 residues. The CDR3 DNA reads as TGTGCCAGCAGCCCAGACGTACAGGGCCCCGCTAGCACAGATACGCAGTATTTT. Translated, it gives CASSPDVQGPASTDTQYF.

Here the CDR3 DNA reads TGTGCCAGCAGCCAAGATTGGGGGCCCGTGAACCCAAATGAAAAACTGTTTTTT. The encoded protein is CASSQDWGPVNPNEKLFF. The V gene is TRBV3-1 (or the pseudogene TRBV3-2), the J gene TRBJ1-4; a possible D gene is TRBD1 (6 bases). V lost 0 bases and J lost 5, with 19 bases in between. This CDR3 is 18 amino acids long. Germline loops: CDR1 LGHDT, CDR2 YNNKEL (reference sequence).

The chain joins TRBV3-1 (or the pseudogene TRBV3-2) to TRBJ2-3, with 9 nucleotides matching TRBD2. The germline gives CDR1 LGHDT, CDR2 YNNKEL (reference sequence). V dropped 0 bases and J dropped 4; count of bases not matched to a gene: 5. The CDR3 runs to 16 residues. In DNA form, the CDR3 reads TGTGCCAGCAGCCAAGAACCAGCGGGAGGCCCAGATACGCAGTATTTT. Its translation: CASSQEPAGGPDTQYF.

V and J are TRBV7-8 and TRBJ1-1, with TRBD1 matching 8 bases. In germline, CDR1 is SGHVS, CDR2 FQNEAQ. V lost 1 base, J lost 5 bases, and 6 bases stayed unmatched. This CDR3 spans 15 amino acids. The CDR3 region is CASSLVGRGHTEAFF. Here the CDR3 DNA reads TGTGCCAGCAGCTTAGTAGGCAGGGGGCATACTGAAGCTTTCTTT. The full variable domain, completed using reference TRBV7-8 and TRBJ1-1, is GAGVSQSPRYKVAKRGQDVALRCDPISGHVSLFWYQQALGQGPEFLTYFQNEAQLDKSGLPSDRFFAERPEGSVSTLKIQRTQQEDSAVYLCASSLVGRGHTEAFFGQGTRLTVV.

This clone occurred once. This chain links TRBV7-9 with TRBJ2-7; the D gene is possibly TRBD1 (5 bases). CDR3 length: 13 residues. Trimming removed 5 bases from V and 0 bases from J, with 8 bases in between. The germline V gene has CDR1 SEHNR and CDR2 FQNEAQ (reference sequence). Written as DNA, the CDR3 is TGTGCCAGCAGCCTACAGGCCTCCTACGAGCAGTACTTC. This translates into CASSLQASYEQYF.

V usage is TRBV7-2 and J usage is TRBJ2-6; TRBD1 agrees at 9 bases. Germline loops: CDR1 SGHTA, CDR2 FQGNSA. With 5 bases clipped from V and 2 bases from J, the junction kept 1 base outside the gene matches. This CDR3 region has 15 residues. The CDR3 nucleotides are TGTGCCAGCAGCGGGGACAGGGCTGGGGCCAACGTCCTGACTTTC. This encodes CASSGDRAGANVLTF.

The gene calls are TRBV29-1 and TRBJ1-2; D is uncertain. CDR3 length: 13 amino acids. V was shortened by 8 bases and J by 4 bases, with 17 bases between the two germline ends. Germline lookup yields CDR1 SQVTM and CDR2 ANQGSEA. CDR3 DNA: TGCAGCCCCCGAGCCCTTCCGGGCTATGGCTACACCTTC. Encoded protein: CSPRALPGYGYTF. Looking up the rest from reference TRBV29-1 and TRBJ1-2 gives the full variable domain: SAVISQKPSRDICQRGTSLTIQCQVDSQVTMMFWYRQQPGQSLTLIATANQGSEATYESGFVIDKFPISRPNLTFSTLTVSNMSPEDSSIYLCSPRALPGYGYTFGSGTRLTVV.

V and J are TRBV28 and TRBJ1-3; 7 bases fit TRBD1. In germline, CDR1 is MDHEN, CDR2 SYDVKM. After removal of 5 bases from V and 4 bases from J, the junction contained 20 bases not matched to a gene. The CDR3 is made up of 19 amino acids. The CDR3 nucleotides read TGTGCCAGCAGTGCCAACCACCCCGGACAGGCCCCCGAAGGAAACACCATATATTTT. It yields the protein CASSANHPGQAPEGNTIYF.